This entry is about one TCR beta chain. These data originate in a study of blood T cell repertoires in COVID-19. The table came from immunoSEQ multiplex PCR; TCRdb's copy has only in-frame clones and leaves some out. The data contain roughly 180,000 clones, nearly 80% of them singletons. Sequenced material: PBMCs or T cells enriched from blood (not recorded which). The receptor's source is a man in his 60s who had been exposed to COVID-19.

The CDR3 is CASIREGRAYEQYF. The CDR3 nucleotides read TGTGCCAGCATTAGGGAGGGGAGGGCCTACGAGCAGTACTTC. The chain uses TRBV5-6 and TRBJ2-7; 7 nucleotides line up with TRBD2. The CDR3 loop spans 14 amino acids. With 6 bases clipped from V and 2 bases from J, the junction kept 8 bases outside the gene matches. The germline CDR1 and CDR2 sequences are SGHDT and YYEEEE.